This TCR beta chain was sequenced during a study of OX40 agonist ivuxolimab in advanced cancers. The CDR3 has 13 amino acids. CDR1 is SNHLY, CDR2 FYNNEI, per germline. V was pared by 3 bases and J by 4 bases, with 10 bases between. Generated by immunoSEQ multiplex PCR, the TCRdb table keeps only in-frame clones and is missing some. Here the sample spans 68,000 or so clones, approximately 89% being singletons. This clonotype originated in an adult with an advanced solid tumor such as melanoma, head and neck, liver or kidney cancer. The J gene is TRBJ2-7, the V gene TRBV2, with D possibly TRBD1 on 6 matching bases. The material sequenced was CD4+ or CD8+ T cells sorted from blood, taken in a trial of the OX40 agonist ivuxolimab. DNA for the CDR3: TGTGCCAGCAGTGATTGGCAGGGGTACGAGCAGTACTTC. Encoded protein: CASSDWQGYEQYF.